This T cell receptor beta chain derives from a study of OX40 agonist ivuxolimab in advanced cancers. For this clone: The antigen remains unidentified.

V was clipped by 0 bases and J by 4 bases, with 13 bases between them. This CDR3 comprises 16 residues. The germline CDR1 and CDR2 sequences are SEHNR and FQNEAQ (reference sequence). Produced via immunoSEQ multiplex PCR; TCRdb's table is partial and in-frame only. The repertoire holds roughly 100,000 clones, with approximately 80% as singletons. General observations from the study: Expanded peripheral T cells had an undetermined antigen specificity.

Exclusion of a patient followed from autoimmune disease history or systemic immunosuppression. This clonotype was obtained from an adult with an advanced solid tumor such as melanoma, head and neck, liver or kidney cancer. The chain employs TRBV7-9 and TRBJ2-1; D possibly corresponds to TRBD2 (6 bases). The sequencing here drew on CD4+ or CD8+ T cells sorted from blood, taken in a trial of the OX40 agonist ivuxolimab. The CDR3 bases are TGTGCCAGCAGCTTAGCTTCACTAGCCCAATACAATGAGCAGTTCTTC. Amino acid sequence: CASSLASLAQYNEQFF.